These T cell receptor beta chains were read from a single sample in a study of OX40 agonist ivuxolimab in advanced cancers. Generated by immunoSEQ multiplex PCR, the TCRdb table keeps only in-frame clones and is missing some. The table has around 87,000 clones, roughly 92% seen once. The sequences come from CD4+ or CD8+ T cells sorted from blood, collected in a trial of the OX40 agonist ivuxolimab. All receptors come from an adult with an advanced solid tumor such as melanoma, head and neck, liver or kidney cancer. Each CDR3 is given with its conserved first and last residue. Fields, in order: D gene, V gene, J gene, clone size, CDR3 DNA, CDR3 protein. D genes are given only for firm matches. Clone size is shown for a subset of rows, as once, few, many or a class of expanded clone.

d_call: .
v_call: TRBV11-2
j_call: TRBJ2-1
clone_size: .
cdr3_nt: TGTGCCAGCAGCCCATTAGCAGGGTATGAGCAGTTCTTC
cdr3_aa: CASSPLAGYEQFF

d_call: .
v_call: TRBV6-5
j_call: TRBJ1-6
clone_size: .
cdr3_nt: TGTGCCAGCAGTTTGGGGCGTTCACCCCTCCACTTT
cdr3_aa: CASSLGRSPLHF

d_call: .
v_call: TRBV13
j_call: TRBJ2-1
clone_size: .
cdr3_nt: TGTGCCAGCAGCTTAGTTGACGAGCAGTTCTTC
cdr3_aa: CASSLVDEQFF

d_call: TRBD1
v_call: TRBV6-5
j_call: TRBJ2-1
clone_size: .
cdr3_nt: TGTGCCAGCAGTTACTCGAGTCAGGGGGCAGAGCAGTTCTTC
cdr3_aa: CASSYSSQGAEQFF

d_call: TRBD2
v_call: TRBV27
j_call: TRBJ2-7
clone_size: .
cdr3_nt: TGTGCCAGCAGTTCGGGACTAGCCCGCGAGCAGTACTTC
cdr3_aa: CASSSGLAREQYF

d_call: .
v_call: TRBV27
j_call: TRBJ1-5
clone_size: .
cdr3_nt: TGTGCCAGCAGTTTCGGACAGAACAATCAGCCCCAGCATTTT
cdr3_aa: CASSFGQNNQPQHF

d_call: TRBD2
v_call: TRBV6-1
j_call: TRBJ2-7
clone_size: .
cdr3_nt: TGTGCCAGCTCTAGCGGAGGAGGTGAGCAGTACTTC
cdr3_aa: CASSSGGGEQYF

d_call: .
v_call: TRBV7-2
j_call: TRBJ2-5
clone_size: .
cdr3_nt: TGTGCCAGCAGCTTGATACAGGATGGGGAGACCCAGTACTTC
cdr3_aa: CASSLIQDGETQYF

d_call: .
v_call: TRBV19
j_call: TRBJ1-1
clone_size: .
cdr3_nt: TGTGCCAGTAGTTCGTCGACAGAAGCTTTCTTT
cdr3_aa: CASSSSTEAFF

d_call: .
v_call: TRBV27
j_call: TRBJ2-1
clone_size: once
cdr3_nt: TGTGCCAGCAGTCCGGACCCCTATGAGCAGTTCTTC
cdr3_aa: CASSPDPYEQFF

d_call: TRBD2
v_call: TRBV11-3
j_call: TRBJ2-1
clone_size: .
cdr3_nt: TGTGCCAGCAGCTCTAGCGGGGGGGTAGGGAATGAGCAGTTCTTC
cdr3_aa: CASSSSGGVGNEQFF

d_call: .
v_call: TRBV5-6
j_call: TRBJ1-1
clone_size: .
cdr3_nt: TGTGCCAGCAGCTACAGGGCCACTGAAGCTTTCTTT
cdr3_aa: CASSYRATEAFF

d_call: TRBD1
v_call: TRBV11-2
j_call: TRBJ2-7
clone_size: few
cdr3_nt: TGTGCCAGCAGCCCACAGGGGTACGAGCAGTACTTC
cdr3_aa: CASSPQGYEQYF

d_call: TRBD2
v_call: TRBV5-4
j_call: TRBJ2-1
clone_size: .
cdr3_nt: TGTGCCAGCAGCTTCGAAGCGGGGGACAATGAGCAGTTCTTC
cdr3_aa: CASSFEAGDNEQFF

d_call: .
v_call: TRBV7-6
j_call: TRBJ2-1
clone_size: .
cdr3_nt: TGTGCCAGCAGCTTAGAGGGGGGGCCCGATGAGCAGTTCTTC
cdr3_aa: CASSLEGGPDEQFF

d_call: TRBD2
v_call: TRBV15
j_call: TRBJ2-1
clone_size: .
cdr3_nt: TGTGCCACCAGCAGGACCCCCGGGACTAGCGGTTACAATGAGCAGTTCTTC
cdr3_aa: CATSRTPGTSGYNEQFF